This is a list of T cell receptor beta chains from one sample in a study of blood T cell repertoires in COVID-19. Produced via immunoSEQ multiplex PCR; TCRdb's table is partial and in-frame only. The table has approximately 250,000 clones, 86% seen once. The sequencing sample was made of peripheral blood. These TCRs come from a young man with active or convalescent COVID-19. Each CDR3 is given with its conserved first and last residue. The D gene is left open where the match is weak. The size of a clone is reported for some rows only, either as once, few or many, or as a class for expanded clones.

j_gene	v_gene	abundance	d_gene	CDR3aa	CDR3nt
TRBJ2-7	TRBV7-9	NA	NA	CASSLYRLYEQYF	TGTGCCAGCAGCTTATACAGGTTGTACGAGCAGTACTTC
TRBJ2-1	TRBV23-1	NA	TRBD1	CASSTTGGIYNEQFF	TGCGCCAGCAGTACGACAGGGGGGATCTACAATGAGCAGTTCTTC
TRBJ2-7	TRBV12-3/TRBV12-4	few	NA	CASSRLEVYEQYF	TGTGCCAGCAGCCGACTGGAAGTCTACGAGCAGTACTTC
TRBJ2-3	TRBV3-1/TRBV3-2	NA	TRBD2	CASSQGLAGGDTQYF	TGTGCCAGCAGCCAGGGACTAGCGGGAGGTGATACGCAGTATTTT
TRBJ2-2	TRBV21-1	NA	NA	CASSMRGTFTGELFF	TGTGCCAGCAGCATGCGCGGAACCTTTACCGGGGAGCTGTTTTTT
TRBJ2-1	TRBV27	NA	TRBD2	CASSPGLAGFTEQFF	TGTGCCAGCAGCCCGGGTCTAGCGGGATTCACTGAGCAGTTCTTC
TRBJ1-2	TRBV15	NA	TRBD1	CATSGRQGNYGYTF	TGTGCCACCAGCGGCCGACAGGGTAACTATGGCTACACCTTC
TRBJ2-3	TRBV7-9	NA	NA	CASSILHLIQGDSTDTQYF	TGTGCCAGCAGTATTTTGCACCTAATTCAAGGAGATAGCACAGATACGCAGTATTTT
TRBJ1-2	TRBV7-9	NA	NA	CASSFSPTGNYGYTF	TGTGCCAGCAGCTTCTCCCCTACAGGGAACTATGGCTACACCTTC
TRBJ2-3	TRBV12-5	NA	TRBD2	CASGGTSGPDTQYF	TGTGCTAGTGGAGGGACTAGCGGCCCAGATACGCAGTATTTT
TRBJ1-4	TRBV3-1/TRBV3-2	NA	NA	CASSRPGVGDEKLFF	TGTGCCAGCAGCCGACCGGGGGTAGGGGATGAAAAACTGTTTTTT
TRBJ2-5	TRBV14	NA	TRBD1	CASSQRQGPQETQYF	TGTGCCAGCAGCCAAAGACAGGGACCTCAAGAGACCCAGTACTTC
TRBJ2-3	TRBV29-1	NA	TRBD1	CSVVDRDGTDTQYF	TGCAGCGTCGTAGACAGGGACGGCACAGATACGCAGTATTTT
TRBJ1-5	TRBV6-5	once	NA	CASRWGQGWNQPQHF	TGTGCCAGCAGGTGGGGCCAAGGGTGGAATCAGCCCCAGCATTTT
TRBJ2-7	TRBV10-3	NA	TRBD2	CATGLAGDALTRYF	TGTGCCACCGGACTAGCGGGGGATGCCCTTACGCGGTACTTC
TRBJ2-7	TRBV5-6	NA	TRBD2	CASSPNTVLAGLPYEQYF	TGTGCCAGCAGCCCTAATACCGTACTAGCGGGGCTTCCCTACGAGCAGTACTTC
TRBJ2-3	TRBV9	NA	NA	CASSESLEDTQYF	TGTGCCAGCAGCGAAAGTCTCGAGGATACGCAGTATTTT
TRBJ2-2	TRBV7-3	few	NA	CASRRGNTGELFF	TGTGCCAGCAGGCGGGGGAACACCGGGGAGCTGTTTTTT
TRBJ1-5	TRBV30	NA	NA	CAWSVGAQPQHF	TGTGCCTGGAGTGTGGGAGCCCAGCCCCAGCATTTT
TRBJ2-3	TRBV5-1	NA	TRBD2	CASSWEGSTDTQYF	TGCGCCAGCAGCTGGGAGGGATCCACAGATACGCAGTATTTT
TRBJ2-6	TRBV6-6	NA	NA	CASSYRRSAGANVLTF	TGTGCCAGCAGTTACCGACGGAGCGCTGGGGCCAACGTCCTGACTTTC
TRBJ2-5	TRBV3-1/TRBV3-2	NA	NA	CASTIVGGETQYF	TGTGCCAGCACTATTGTAGGGGGAGAGACCCAGTACTTC
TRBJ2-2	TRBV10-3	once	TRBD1	CAISEKGTGSTGELFF	TGTGCCATCAGTGAGAAGGGGACAGGGTCCACCGGGGAGCTGTTTTTT
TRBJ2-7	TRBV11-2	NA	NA	CASSPPETGFYEQYF	TGTGCCAGCAGCCCACCCGAGACAGGCTTCTACGAGCAGTACTTC
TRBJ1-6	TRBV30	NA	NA	CAWSARHLHYNSPLHF	TGTGCCTGGAGCGCCCGACACCTACATTATAATTCACCCCTCCACTTT
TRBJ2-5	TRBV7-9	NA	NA	CASTRAGEETQYF	TGTGCCAGCACCCGAGCAGGGGAAGAGACCCAGTACTTC
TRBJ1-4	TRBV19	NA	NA	CASTLGPHNEKLFF	TGTGCCAGTACATTGGGGCCGCATAATGAAAAACTGTTTTTT
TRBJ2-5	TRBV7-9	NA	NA	CASSFGEGPETQYF	TGTGCCAGCAGCTTTGGTGAGGGCCCGGAGACCCAGTACTTC
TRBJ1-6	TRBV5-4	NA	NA	CASSRGESNSPLHF	TGTGCCAGCAGCCGGGGGGAGAGTAATTCACCCCTCCACTTT
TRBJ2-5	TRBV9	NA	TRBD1	CASSVGTGAHETQYF	TGTGCCAGCAGCGTAGGGACAGGGGCCCACGAGACCCAGTACTTC
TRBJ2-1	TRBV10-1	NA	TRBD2	CATSSGDPFDEQFF	TGCGCCACCTCTAGCGGGGACCCCTTCGATGAGCAGTTCTTC
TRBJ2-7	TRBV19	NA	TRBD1	CASSEGQTLYEQYF	TGTGCCAGTAGTGAGGGACAGACACTTTACGAGCAGTACTTC
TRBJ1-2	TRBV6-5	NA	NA	CASSTTGGNYGYTF	TGTGCCAGCAGTACAACCGGAGGGAACTATGGCTACACCTTC
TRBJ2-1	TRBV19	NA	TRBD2	CASRPRGSSYNEQFF	TGTGCCAGTAGGCCGCGGGGGAGCTCCTACAATGAGCAGTTCTTC
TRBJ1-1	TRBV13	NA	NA	CASSLGQTEAFF	TGTGCCAGCAGCCTAGGACAGACTGAAGCTTTCTTT
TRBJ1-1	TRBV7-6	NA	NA	CASSSYPDQVNTEAFF	TGTGCCAGCAGCTCATACCCCGACCAGGTGAACACTGAAGCTTTCTTT
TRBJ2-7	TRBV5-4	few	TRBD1	CASSPTKDRVANYEQYF	TGTGCCAGCAGCCCAACGAAGGACAGGGTGGCTAACTACGAGCAGTACTTC
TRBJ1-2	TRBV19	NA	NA	CASSRAVEFYGYTF	TGTGCCAGTAGTAGGGCAGTCGAGTTCTATGGCTACACCTTC
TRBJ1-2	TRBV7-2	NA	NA	CASSLSGDYGYTF	TGTGCCAGCAGCTTATCCGGGGACTATGGCTACACCTTC
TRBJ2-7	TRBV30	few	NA	CAWNQAGARYEQYF	TGTGCCTGGAATCAGGCGGGGGCGCGGTACGAGCAGTACTTC
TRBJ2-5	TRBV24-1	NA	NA	CATRGQQETQYF	TGTGCCACCAGGGGACAACAAGAGACCCAGTACTTC
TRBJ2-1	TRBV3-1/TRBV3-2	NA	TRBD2	CASSHPGLAGSYNEQFF	TGTGCCAGCAGCCACCCCGGACTAGCGGGGAGTTACAATGAGCAGTTCTTC
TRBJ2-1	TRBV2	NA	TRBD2	CASLMGLASNEQFF	TGTGCCAGCCTGATGGGACTAGCGAGCAATGAGCAGTTCTTC
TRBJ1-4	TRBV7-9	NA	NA	CASSLGGGATNEKLFF	TGTGCCAGCAGCTTGGGAGGAGGCGCAACTAATGAAAAACTGTTTTTT
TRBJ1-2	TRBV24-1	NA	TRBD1	CATSDYRGYGYTF	TGTGCCACCAGTGATTACAGGGGGTATGGCTACACCTTC
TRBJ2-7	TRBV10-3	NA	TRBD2	CAISPILTGTSGRALDEQYF	TGTGCCATCAGTCCGATCTTAACCGGGACTAGCGGGAGGGCCTTGGACGAGCAGTACTTC
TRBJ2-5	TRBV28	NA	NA	CASSLDQETQYF	TGTGCCAGCAGTCTCGACCAAGAGACCCAGTACTTC